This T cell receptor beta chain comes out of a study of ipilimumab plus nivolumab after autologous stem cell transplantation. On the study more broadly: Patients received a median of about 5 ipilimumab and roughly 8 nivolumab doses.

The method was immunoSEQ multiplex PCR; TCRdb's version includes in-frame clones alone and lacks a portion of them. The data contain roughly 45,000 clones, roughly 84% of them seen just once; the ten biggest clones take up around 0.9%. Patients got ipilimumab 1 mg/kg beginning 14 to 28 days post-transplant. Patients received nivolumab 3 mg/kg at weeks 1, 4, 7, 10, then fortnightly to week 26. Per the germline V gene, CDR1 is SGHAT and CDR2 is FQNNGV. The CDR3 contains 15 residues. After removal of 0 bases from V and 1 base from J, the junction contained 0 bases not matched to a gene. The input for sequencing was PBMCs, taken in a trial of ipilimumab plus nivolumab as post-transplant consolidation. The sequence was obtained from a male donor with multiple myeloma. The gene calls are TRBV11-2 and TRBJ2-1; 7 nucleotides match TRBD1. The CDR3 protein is CASSLEGQSYNEQFF. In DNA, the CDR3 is TGTGCCAGCAGCTTAGAGGGACAGTCCTACAATGAGCAGTTCTTC.